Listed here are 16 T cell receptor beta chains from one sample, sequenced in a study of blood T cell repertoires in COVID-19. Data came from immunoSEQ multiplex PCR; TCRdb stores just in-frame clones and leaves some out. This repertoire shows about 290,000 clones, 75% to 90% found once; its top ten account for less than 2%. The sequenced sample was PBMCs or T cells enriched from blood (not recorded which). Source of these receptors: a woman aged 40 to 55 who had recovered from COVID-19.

The CDR3 sequence: CASRSGTSGYNEQFF. DNA for the CDR3: TGTGCCAGTAGATCCGGGACTAGCGGTTACAATGAGCAGTTCTTC. V is TRBV19 and J is TRBJ2-1, with 11 positions matching TRBD2. With V trimmed by 6 bases and J by 4 bases, 5 bases remained unmatched. The CDR3 is 15 amino acids. Per germline, CDR1 LNHDA and CDR2 SQIVND (reference sequence).

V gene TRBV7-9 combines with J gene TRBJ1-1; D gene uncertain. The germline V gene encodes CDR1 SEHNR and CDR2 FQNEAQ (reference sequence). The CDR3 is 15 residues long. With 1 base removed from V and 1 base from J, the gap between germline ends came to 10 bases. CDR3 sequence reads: CASSLGFARNTEAFF. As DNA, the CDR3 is TGTGCCAGCAGCTTAGGATTTGCGAGGAACACTGAAGCTTTCTTT.

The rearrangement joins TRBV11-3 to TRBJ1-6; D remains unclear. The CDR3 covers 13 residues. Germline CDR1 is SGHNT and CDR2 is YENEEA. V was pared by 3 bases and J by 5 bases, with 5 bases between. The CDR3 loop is CASSFSNNSPLHF. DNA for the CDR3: TGTGCCAGCAGCTTTAGCAATAATTCACCCCTCCACTTT. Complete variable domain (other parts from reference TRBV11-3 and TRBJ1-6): EAGVVQSPRYKIIEKKQPVAFWCNPISGHNTLYWYLQNLGQGPELLIRYENEEAVDDSQLPKDRFSAERLKGVDSTLKIQPAELGDSAVYLCASSFSNNSPLHFGNGTRLTVT.

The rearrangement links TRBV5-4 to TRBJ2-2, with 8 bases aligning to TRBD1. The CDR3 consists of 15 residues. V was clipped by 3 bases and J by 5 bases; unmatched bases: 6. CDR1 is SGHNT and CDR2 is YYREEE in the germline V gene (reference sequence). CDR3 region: CASSSKQGATGELFF. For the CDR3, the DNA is TGTGCCAGCAGCTCAAAGCAGGGGGCGACCGGGGAGCTGTTTTTT.

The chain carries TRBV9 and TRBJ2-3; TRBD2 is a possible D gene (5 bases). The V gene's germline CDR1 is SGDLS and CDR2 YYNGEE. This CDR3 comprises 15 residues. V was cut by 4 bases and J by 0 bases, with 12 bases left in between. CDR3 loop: CASSLLGGSTDTQYF. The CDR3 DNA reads TGTGCCAGCAGCCTCCTGGGCGGGAGCACAGATACGCAGTATTTT.

CDR3 sequence: CASSLRGGPKPQHF. CDR3 sequence (DNA): TGTGCCAGCAGTTTACGGGGGGGCCCGAAGCCCCAGCATTTT. The chain employs TRBV28 and TRBJ1-5; D perhaps matches TRBD1 (6 bases). Trimming shortened V by 2 bases and J by 8 bases, and 13 bases separated the two germline ends. The CDR3 extends over 14 amino acids. Germline lookup yields CDR1 MDHEN and CDR2 SYDVKM.

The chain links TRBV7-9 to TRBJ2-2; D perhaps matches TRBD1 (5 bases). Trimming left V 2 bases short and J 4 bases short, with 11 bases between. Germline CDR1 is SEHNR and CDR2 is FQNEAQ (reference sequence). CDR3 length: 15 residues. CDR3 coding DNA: TGTGCCAGCAGCTTAAGGCAGGGCGGCACCGGGGAGCTGTTTTTT. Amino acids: CASSLRQGGTGELFF.

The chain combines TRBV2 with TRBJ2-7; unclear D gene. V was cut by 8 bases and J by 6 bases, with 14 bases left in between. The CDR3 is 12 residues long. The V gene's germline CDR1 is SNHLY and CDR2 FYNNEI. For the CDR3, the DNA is TGTGCCAGCGGGTTACGGAGAATCGAGCAGTACTTC. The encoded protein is CASGLRRIEQYF. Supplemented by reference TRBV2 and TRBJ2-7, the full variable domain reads EPEVTQTPSHQVTQMGQEVILRCVPISNHLYFYWYRQILGQKVEFLVSFYNNEISEKSEIFDDQFSVERPDGSNFTLKIRSTKLEDSAMYFCASGLRRIEQYFGPGTRLTVT.

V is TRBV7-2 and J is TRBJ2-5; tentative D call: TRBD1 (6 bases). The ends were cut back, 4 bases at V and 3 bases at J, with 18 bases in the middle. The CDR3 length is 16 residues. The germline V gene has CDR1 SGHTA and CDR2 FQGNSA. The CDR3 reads CASSYGLGAGEETQYF. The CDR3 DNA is TGTGCCAGCAGCTACGGGCTGGGGGCTGGGGAAGAGACCCAGTACTTC.

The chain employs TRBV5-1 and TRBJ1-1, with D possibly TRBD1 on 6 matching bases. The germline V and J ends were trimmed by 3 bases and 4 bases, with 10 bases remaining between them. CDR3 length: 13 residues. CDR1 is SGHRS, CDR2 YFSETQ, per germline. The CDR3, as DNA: TGCGCCAGCAGCTACAGGGAGGGCACTGAAGCTTTCTTT. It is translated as CASSYREGTEAFF.

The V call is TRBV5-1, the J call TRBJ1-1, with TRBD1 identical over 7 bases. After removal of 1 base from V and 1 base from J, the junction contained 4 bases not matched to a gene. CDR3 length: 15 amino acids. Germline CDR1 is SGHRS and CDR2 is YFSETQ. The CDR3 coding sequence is TGCGCCAGCAGCTTGTCGACAGGGAGGAACACTGAAGCTTTCTTT. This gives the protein CASSLSTGRNTEAFF.

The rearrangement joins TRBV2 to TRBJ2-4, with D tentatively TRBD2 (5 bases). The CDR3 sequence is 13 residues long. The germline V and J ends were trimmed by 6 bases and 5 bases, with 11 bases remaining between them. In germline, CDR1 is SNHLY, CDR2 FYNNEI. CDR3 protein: CASSWGDENIQYF. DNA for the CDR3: TGTGCCAGCAGCTGGGGAGATGAAAACATTCAGTACTTC.

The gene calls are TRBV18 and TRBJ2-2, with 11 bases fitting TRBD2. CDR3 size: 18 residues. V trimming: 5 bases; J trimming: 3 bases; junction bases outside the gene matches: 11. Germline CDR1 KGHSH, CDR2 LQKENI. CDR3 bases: TGTGCCAGCTCATCGGGACTAGCGGTACTACGGGACACCGGGGAGCTGTTTTTT. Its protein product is CASSSGLAVLRDTGELFF.

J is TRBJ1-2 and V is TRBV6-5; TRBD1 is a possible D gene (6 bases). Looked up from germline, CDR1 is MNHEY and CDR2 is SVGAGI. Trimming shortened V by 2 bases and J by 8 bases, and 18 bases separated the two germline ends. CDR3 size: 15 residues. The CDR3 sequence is CASSYGEQGYDGYTF. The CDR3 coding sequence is TGTGCCAGCAGTTACGGGGAACAGGGATACGACGGCTACACCTTC.

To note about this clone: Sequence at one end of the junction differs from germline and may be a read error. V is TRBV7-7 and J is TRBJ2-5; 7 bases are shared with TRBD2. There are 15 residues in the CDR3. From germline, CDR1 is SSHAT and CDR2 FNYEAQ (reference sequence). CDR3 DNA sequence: TGTGCTAGCAGCCCGCGGCGGGGGAGCGAAGAGACCCAGTACTTC. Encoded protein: CASSPRRGSEETQYF.

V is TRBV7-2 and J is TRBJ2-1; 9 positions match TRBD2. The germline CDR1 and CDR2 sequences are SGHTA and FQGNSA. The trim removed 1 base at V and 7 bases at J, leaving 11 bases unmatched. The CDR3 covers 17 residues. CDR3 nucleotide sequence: TGTGCCAGCAGCTTAGGGGGCGGGAGGGCCCCAGAAAATGAGCAGTTCTTC. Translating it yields CASSLGGGRAPENEQFF.